This T cell receptor beta chain stems from a study of identical twins (dated by TCRdb to 2015 to 2016). Describing the broader study: The study deep-sequenced TCR alpha and beta repertoires from monozygotic twins, unrelated adults of various ages and cord blood to test whether fetal clonotypes persist. To rule out contamination, the twin experiments were replicated at different times with different library preparation protocols.

Libraries were made using 5' RACE. Sequencing took place on an Illumina HiSeq 2000. A universal primer binding site was introduced by template switching, and a unique molecular identifier was present in the final cDNA, enabling accurate counting of TCR cDNA molecules. First-strand cDNA for TCR alpha and beta chains was synthesized from specific primers in the conserved constant-segment region. Each cDNA library was double barcoded, with a SMART-Mk sample barcode plus Illumina barcodes, to control for contamination. Two successive PCR steps introduced TruSeq adapter sequences along with Illumina sample barcodes. The TCR alpha and beta cDNA libraries were sequenced on the Illumina HiSeq platform using custom primers. As for the authors' bioinformatics: Unique molecular identifiers were extracted from raw reads with MiGEC, and CDR3 positions were determined with MiXCR. For each individual, recombination models were inferred using an EM algorithm with the repgenHMM and IGoR tools. The analysis of shared clonotypes was done with the tcR package in R, with sharing normalized by the product of cloneset sizes. Out-of-frame nonproductive sequences were analyzed to study raw recombination free of thymic and clonal selection effects. The public sequencing data were trimmed at Q25 with fastp and processed into clonotypes with MiXCR by TCRdb, which kept only in-frame beta chains. Under each unique CDR3 protein, matching rows form one entry showing the most common genes and DNA. None of the V and J calls come from the authors' own analysis; TCRdb made them. The sample table shows 1.5 million to 2 million distinct CDR3 sequences, and roughly a third are seen once. Over 0.25% of the sample is taken by the ten largest.

Findings and caveats that apply to the study as a whole: The excess sharing between twins in beta out-of-frame sequences was weaker because fewer shared sequences reduced the signal-to-noise ratio. Zero-insertion analyses could be partly confounded by invariant T cells such as MAIT and iNKT, although diverse VJ usage argued against such confounding for most clonotypes. Recombination models systematically underestimated out-of-frame TCR alpha sharing in monozygotic twins but agreed with sharing between unrelated individuals. Because the same donors could not be followed over many years, the conclusions depended on cross-sectional statistical analysis. Fewer insertions were carried by abundant cord blood beta clonotypes, a similar but weaker trend appeared in young adult naive repertoires, and no such trend appeared in memory repertoires. Compared with coincidental sharing between unrelated individuals, out-of-frame TCR alpha sequences shared between twins had an excess of sequences with low generation probability.

All donors were healthy Caucasians. V ends up 5 bases short and J 6 bases short, with an unmatched junction base count of 6. The germline V gene (reference sequence) provides CDR1 LGHDT and CDR2 YNNKEL. Taken from cysteine to phenylalanine, the CDR3 has 16 residues. Only CDR3 DNA is held: 48 bases, read in frame from base 1. This clonotype was picked up a small number of times. The specificity of this receptor is unknown. No base qualities exist here, and no much larger clone lies one base off it. This receptor was taken from a newborn girl in good health. This receptor chain uses TRBV3-1 and TRBJ2-1, with 14 middle bases fitting TRBD2. Sequences were obtained from cord blood. The nucleotide sequence reads TGTGCCAGCAGCTTCCGACTAGCGGGGGGGCCCAATGAGCAGTTCTTC. It translates as CASSFRLAGGPNEQFF.